A selection of T cell receptor beta chains follows, all from one sample in a study of cytomegalovirus exposure and HLA in healthy donors. The assay was immunoSEQ multiplex PCR, and TCRdb's table has in-frame clones only and misses some. The top ten hold about 3.1% of the sample, which has around 60,000 clones, 75% to 95% seen once. The source material was PBMCs. The origin of the receptors is a man between 18 and 29 years old in good health and CMV-seronegative. Both conserved end residues are part of each CDR3. The D gene is left open where the match is weak. Size values are once, few and many counts, or a class for expanded clones, and some rows have none.

TRBD2	16	NA	TRBJ2-2	TRBV7-8	CASSLRTGLDGGELFF	TGTGCCAGCAGCCTACGAACGGGACTAGACGGCGGGGAGCTGTTTTTT
TRBD1	19	NA	TRBJ2-5	TRBV23-1	CASSHRRAKQGPPGETQYF	TGCGCCAGCAGTCATCGCCGAGCTAAACAGGGGCCGCCAGGGGAGACCCAGTACTTC
TRBD1	15	NA	TRBJ1-1	TRBV5-1	CASSPPDRGTTEAFF	TGCGCCAGCAGCCCCCCGGACAGGGGGACCACTGAAGCTTTCTTT
TRBD2	15	many	TRBJ2-3	TRBV6-4	CASSAASGSSDTQYF	TGTGCCAGCAGTGCGGCTAGCGGGAGCTCAGATACGCAGTATTTT
NA	15	NA	TRBJ1-5	TRBV6-5	CASSRDMGGNQPQHF	TGTGCCAGCAGTAGGGACATGGGGGGCAATCAGCCCCAGCATTTT
TRBD2	12	few	TRBJ2-1	TRBV27	CASSSSGSEQFF	TGTGCCAGCAGTAGCAGCGGGAGTGAGCAGTTCTTC
NA	17	NA	TRBJ2-2	TRBV5-1	CASSRGAAGGNTGELFF	TGCGCCAGCAGCCGGGGAGCAGCCGGGGGGAACACCGGGGAGCTGTTTTTT
TRBD2	14	NA	TRBJ2-1	TRBV2	CATSRTSGYNEQFF	TGTGCCACCTCGAGGACTAGCGGCTACAATGAGCAGTTCTTC
TRBD1	14	NA	TRBJ1-5	TRBV25-1	CASSGQGMHQPQHF	TGTGCCAGCAGTGGACAGGGAATGCATCAGCCCCAGCATTTT
NA	14	NA	TRBJ2-7	TRBV5-5	CASSLGGRLDEQYF	TGTGCCAGCAGCTTGGGAGGGAGACTCGACGAGCAGTACTTC
TRBD1	15	NA	TRBJ1-1	TRBV18	CASSRGQGPNTEAFF	TGTGCCAGCTCACGCGGACAGGGACCGAACACTGAAGCTTTCTTT
NA	12	NA	TRBJ2-3	TRBV13	CASSRGTDTQYF	TGTGCCAGCTCCCGGGGCACAGATACGCAGTATTTT
NA	14	once	TRBJ2-3	TRBV7-2	CASSLSRAGDTQYF	TGTGCCAGCAGCTTAAGCAGGGCAGGAGATACGCAGTATTTT
NA	13	NA	TRBJ2-1	TRBV18	CASSRGTVPEQFF	TGTGCCAGCTCACGGGGGACTGTCCCTGAGCAGTTCTTC
NA	13	once	TRBJ1-1	TRBV28	CASRPTGNTEAFF	TGTGCCAGCAGGCCGACAGGGAACACTGAAGCTTTCTTT
TRBD1	15	NA	TRBJ1-1	TRBV18	CASSPGTGRGNEAFF	TGTGCCAGCTCACCTGGGACAGGGCGGGGGAATGAAGCTTTCTTT
NA	13	once	TRBJ1-2	TRBV29-1	CSVVGGGESGYTF	TGCAGCGTTGTGGGTGGGGGGGAGTCTGGCTACACCTTC
TRBD1	17	NA	TRBJ1-5	TRBV2	CASSELGAGGFGQPQHF	TGTGCCAGCAGTGAGCTAGGGGCAGGGGGCTTTGGACAGCCCCAGCATTTT
NA	15	NA	TRBJ2-6	TRBV19	CASSIISSGANVLTF	TGTGCCAGTAGTATAATTAGCTCTGGGGCCAACGTCCTGACTTTC
NA	15	NA	TRBJ2-7	TRBV7-2	CASSLAAKSAYEQYF	TGTGCCAGCAGCTTAGCTGCAAAAAGCGCCTACGAGCAGTACTTC
TRBD1	16	NA	TRBJ2-7	TRBV27	CASSPGTGETTLEQYF	TGTGCCAGCAGCCCCGGGACAGGGGAGACTACCTTAGAGCAGTACTTC
TRBD1	15	few	TRBJ1-2	TRBV19	CASSTHRGLNYGYTF	TGTGCCAGTAGTACCCACAGGGGGCTGAACTATGGCTACACCTTC
NA	14	NA	TRBJ2-3	TRBV2	CASSVGEVPDTQYF	TGTGCCAGCAGTGTAGGCGAGGTTCCAGATACGCAGTATTTT
TRBD2	20	NA	TRBJ2-1	TRBV9	CASSVKPNPHREGPHNEQFF	TGTGCCAGCAGCGTAAAACCAAACCCGCATCGGGAGGGCCCCCACAATGAGCAGTTCTTC
NA	14	NA	TRBJ1-2	TRBV28	CASSLPPGSSGYTF	TGTGCCAGCTCCTTACCCCCAGGGTCCAGCGGCTACACCTTC
TRBD2	16	once	TRBJ2-2	TRBV6-6	CASRLAGEGFDGELFF	TGTGCCAGCAGACTGGCGGGAGAGGGGTTCGACGGGGAGCTGTTTTTT
TRBD2	16	NA	TRBJ2-3	TRBV9	CASSVSSGSSTDTQYF	TGTGCCAGCAGCGTTTCTAGCGGGTCTAGCACAGATACGCAGTATTTT
TRBD2	15	NA	TRBJ2-1	TRBV19	CASKKFLAGHNEQFF	TGTGCCAGTAAAAAATTTCTAGCGGGACACAATGAGCAGTTCTTC
NA	11	NA	TRBJ2-7	TRBV10-3	CAISKSSEQYF	TGTGCCATCTCAAAGTCCAGCGAGCAGTACTTC
TRBD2	14	NA	TRBJ2-3	TRBV15	CATASGRVTDTQYF	TGTGCCACTGCAAGCGGGAGGGTCACAGATACGCAGTATTTT
TRBD1	15	once	TRBJ2-7	TRBV6-5	CASSRTGSLSYEQYF	TGTGCCAGCAGTCGGACAGGGTCCTTGTCTTACGAGCAGTACTTC
TRBD2	15	NA	TRBJ2-3	TRBV5-1	CASSLFGAGADTQYF	TGCGCCAGCAGCTTGTTCGGAGCGGGAGCAGATACGCAGTATTTT
NA	20	NA	TRBJ2-2	TRBV28	CASSIWPGIQRFANTGELFF	TGTGCCAGCAGCATTTGGCCCGGGATCCAAAGATTCGCGAACACCGGGGAGCTGTTTTTT
TRBD2	15	NA	TRBJ2-2	TRBV7-2	CASSLIGLAAGELFF	TGTGCCAGCAGCTTAATTGGCCTAGCGGCCGGGGAGCTGTTTTTT
NA	12	NA	TRBJ1-2	TRBV7-2	CASSTDGAGYTF	TGTGCCAGCAGCACAGACGGTGCGGGCTACACCTTC
NA	13	NA	TRBJ1-1	TRBV6-5	CASSPTGNTEAFF	TGTGCCAGCAGTCCGACGGGAAACACTGAAGCTTTCTTT
TRBD2	16	once	TRBJ2-3	TRBV9	CASSAGTSDGTDTQYF	TGTGCCAGCAGCGCCGGGACTAGTGATGGCACAGATACGCAGTATTTT
NA	13	NA	TRBJ1-5	TRBV28	CASRGLTNQPQHF	TGTGCCAGCAGGGGGCTCACTAATCAGCCCCAGCATTTT
TRBD2	17	once	TRBJ2-3	TRBV18	CASSPRGRGRATDTQYF	TGTGCCAGCTCACCCCGCGGGAGGGGGAGGGCCACAGATACGCAGTATTTT
TRBD1	12	once	TRBJ2-7	TRBV6-5	CASRGTGAPLHF	TGTGCCAGCCGCGGGACAGGGGCCCCTCTGCACTTC
TRBD2	15	NA	TRBJ2-7	TRBV30	CACRGGGSPSYEQYF	TGTGCCTGCCGGGGGGGCGGGAGCCCCTCCTACGAGCAGTACTTC
TRBD2	17	NA	TRBJ2-1	TRBV2	CASSGGTSGRKYNEQFF	TGTGCCAGCAGTGGGGGGACTAGCGGGAGAAAGTACAATGAGCAGTTCTTC
TRBD2	16	NA	TRBJ2-1	TRBV11-2	CASSWASGTTYNEQFF	TGTGCCAGCAGCTGGGCTAGCGGAACCACCTACAATGAGCAGTTCTTC
TRBD1	15	NA	TRBJ2-7	TRBV28	CASSGTGTVSYEQYF	TGTGCCAGCAGCGGGACCGGGACAGTATCTTACGAGCAGTACTTC
NA	14	NA	TRBJ2-7	TRBV14	CASSHKTSPYEQYF	TGTGCCAGCAGCCACAAGACTTCTCCCTACGAGCAGTACTTC
NA	15	once	TRBJ1-5	TRBV28	CASSPRRSGNQPQHF	TGTGCCAGCAGTCCGCGACGGAGCGGCAATCAGCCCCAGCATTTT
TRBD1	14	few	TRBJ1-2	TRBV6-5	CASSGGQGGYGYTF	TGTGCCAGCAGTGGGGGACAGGGAGGATATGGCTACACCTTC
NA	13	NA	TRBJ2-5	TRBV15	CATRAGLQETQYF	TGTGCCACCAGGGCAGGACTTCAAGAGACCCAGTACTTC
NA	13	NA	TRBJ2-3	TRBV4-2	CASSQTVTDTQYF	TGTGCCAGCAGCCAAACTGTCACAGATACGCAGTATTTT
TRBD1	14	NA	TRBJ1-2	TRBV6-1	CASSGQGWADGYTF	TGTGCCAGCAGTGGACAGGGTTGGGCCGATGGCTACACCTTC